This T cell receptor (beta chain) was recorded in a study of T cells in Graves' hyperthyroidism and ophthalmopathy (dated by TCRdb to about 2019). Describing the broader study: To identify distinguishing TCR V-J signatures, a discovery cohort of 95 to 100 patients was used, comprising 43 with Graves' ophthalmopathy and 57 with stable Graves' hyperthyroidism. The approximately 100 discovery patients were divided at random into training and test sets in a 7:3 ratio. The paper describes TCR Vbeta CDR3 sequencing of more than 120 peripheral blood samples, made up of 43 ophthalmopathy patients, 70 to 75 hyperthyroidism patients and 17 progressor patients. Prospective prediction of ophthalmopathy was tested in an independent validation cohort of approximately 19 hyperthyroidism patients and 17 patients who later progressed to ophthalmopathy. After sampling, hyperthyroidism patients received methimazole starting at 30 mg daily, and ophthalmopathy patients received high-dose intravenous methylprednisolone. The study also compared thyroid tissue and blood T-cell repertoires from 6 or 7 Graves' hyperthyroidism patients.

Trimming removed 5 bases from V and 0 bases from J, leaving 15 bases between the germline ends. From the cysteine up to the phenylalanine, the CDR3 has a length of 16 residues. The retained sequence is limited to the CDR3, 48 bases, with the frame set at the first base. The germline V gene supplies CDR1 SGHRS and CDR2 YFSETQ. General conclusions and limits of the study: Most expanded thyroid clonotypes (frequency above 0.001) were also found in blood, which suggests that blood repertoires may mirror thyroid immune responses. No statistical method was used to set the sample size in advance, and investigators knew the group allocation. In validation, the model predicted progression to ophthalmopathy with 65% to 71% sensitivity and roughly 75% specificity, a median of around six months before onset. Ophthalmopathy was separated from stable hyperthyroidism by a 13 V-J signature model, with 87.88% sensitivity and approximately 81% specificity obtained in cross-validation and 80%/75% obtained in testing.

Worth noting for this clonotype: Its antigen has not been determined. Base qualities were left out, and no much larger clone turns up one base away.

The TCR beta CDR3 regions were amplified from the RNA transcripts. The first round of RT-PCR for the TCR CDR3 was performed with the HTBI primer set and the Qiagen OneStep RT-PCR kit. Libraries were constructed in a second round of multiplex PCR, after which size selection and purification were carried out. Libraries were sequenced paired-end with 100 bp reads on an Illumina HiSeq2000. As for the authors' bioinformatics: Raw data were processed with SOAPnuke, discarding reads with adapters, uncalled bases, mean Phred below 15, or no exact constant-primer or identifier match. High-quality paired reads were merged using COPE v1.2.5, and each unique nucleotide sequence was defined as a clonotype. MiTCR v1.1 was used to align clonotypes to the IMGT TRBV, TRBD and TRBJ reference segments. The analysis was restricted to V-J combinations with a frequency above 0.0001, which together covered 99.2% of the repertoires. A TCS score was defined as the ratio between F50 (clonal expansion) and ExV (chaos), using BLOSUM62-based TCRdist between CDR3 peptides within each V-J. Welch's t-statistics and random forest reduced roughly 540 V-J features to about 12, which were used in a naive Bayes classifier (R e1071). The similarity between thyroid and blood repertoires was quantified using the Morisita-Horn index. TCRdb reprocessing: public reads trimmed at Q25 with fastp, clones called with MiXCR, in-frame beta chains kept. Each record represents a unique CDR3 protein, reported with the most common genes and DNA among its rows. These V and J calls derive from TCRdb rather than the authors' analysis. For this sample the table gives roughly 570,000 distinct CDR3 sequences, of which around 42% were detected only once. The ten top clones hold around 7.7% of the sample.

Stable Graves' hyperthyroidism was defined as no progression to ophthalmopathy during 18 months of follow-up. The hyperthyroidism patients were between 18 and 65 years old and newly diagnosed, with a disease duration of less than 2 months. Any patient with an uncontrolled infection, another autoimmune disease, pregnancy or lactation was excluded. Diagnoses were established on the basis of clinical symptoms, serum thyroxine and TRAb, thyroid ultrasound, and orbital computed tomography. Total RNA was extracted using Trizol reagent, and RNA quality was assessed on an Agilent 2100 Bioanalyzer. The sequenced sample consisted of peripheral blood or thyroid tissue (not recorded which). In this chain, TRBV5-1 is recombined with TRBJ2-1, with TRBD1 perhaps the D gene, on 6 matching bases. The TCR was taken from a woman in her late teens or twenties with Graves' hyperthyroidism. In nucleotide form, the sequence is TGCGCCAGCAGGAACAGGGTTGGGAGCTCCTACAATGAGCAGTTCTTC. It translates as CASRNRVGSSYNEQFF.